These 8 T cell receptor beta chains came from one sample sequenced in a study of cytomegalovirus exposure and HLA in healthy donors. The PCR made use of 60 Vbeta and 13 Jbeta primers. The method was immunoSEQ multiplex PCR; TCRdb's version includes in-frame clones alone and lacks a portion of them. The sample lists some 180,000 clones; about an eighth were seen once. The sequenced sample was PBMCs. These receptors originate from a middle-aged man in good health and CMV-seropositive.

This sequence joins TRBV11-3 and TRBJ2-7; 8 bases line up with TRBD1. Germline-derived CDR1 and CDR2 are SGHNT and YENEEA. This CDR3 is built from 14 residues. The V and J ends lost 6 bases and 6 bases, in that order; junction bases with no gene match: 10. CDR3 loop: CASRERTGKSEQYF. The CDR3 DNA reads as TGTGCCAGCAGAGAAAGGACAGGGAAGAGCGAGCAGTACTTC.

This clone was counted a few times. V gene TRBV7-3 combines with J gene TRBJ2-1; 7 nucleotides match TRBD1. CDR1 and CDR2 from the germline V gene are SGHTA and FQGTGA. V lost 5 bases to trimming and J lost 10 bases; unmatched junction nucleotides: 5. The CDR3 runs 12 residues. The CDR3 loop reads CASSPYRGEQFF. In DNA, the CDR3 is TGTGCCAGCAGCCCCTACAGGGGAGAGCAGTTCTTC.

This clone was seen more than once but under ten times. CDR3 residues: CASSQSGTGGQPQHF. The CDR3 DNA is TGCGCCAGCAGCCAGTCCGGGACAGGGGGTCAGCCCCAGCATTTT. This chain uses TRBV4-3 with TRBJ1-5; TRBD1 aligns across 11 bases. Losses at the gene ends were 3 bases for V and 6 bases for J; bases not matched to a gene: 4. Germline V gene sequence: CDR1 LGHNA, CDR2 YSLEER. CDR3 length: 15 amino acids.

This clone has more than one count but fewer than ten. This chain links TRBV27 with TRBJ1-1; 8 bases match TRBD1. Germline V lookup: CDR1 MNHEY, CDR2 SMNVEV (reference sequence). The CDR3 totals 15 residues. V was clipped by 7 bases and J by 4 bases; unmatched bases: 11. This CDR3 is CASTPQGALGTEAFF. CDR3 sequence (DNA): TGTGCCAGCACCCCCCAGGGGGCGCTAGGCACTGAAGCTTTCTTT.

This chain links TRBV6-4 with TRBJ1-1; perhaps TRBD1 as D (5 bases). The germline CDR1 and CDR2 sequences are MRHNA and SNTAGT. The CDR3 covers 14 residues. Trimming pared 0 bases from V and 6 bases from J, leaving 11 bases between. This chain's CDR3 is CASSDSKGAAEAFF. In DNA, the CDR3 is TGTGCCAGCAGTGACTCGAAAGGGGCCGCTGAAGCTTTCTTT.

There are a few counts of this clone. This chain connects TRBV4-1 to TRBJ2-3, with 8 bases aligning to TRBD2. V lost 0 bases to trimming and J lost 1 base; unmatched junction nucleotides: 6. This CDR3 spans 17 amino acids. Germline V gives CDR1 MGHRA, CDR2 YSYEKL. CDR3 sequence reads: CASSQDLWRGGTDTQYF. The CDR3 region has the DNA TGCGCCAGCAGCCAAGATCTGTGGCGGGGGGGCACAGATACGCAGTATTTT.

As regards this clone: The same CDR3 can be traced to other DNA sequences in this sample. The chain carries TRBV25-1 and TRBJ1-6; 8 bases are shared with TRBD1. Trimming at V came to 4 bases and at J to 7 bases, leaving 0 bases not matched to a gene. Looked up from germline, CDR1 is MGHDK and CDR2 is SYGVNS. The CDR3 consists of 13 residues. For the CDR3, the DNA is TGTGCCAGCAGTGGGACAGGGAATTCACCCCTCCACTTT. Its translation is CASSGTGNSPLHF.

The chain combines TRBV7-3 with TRBJ2-3; 8 bases align to TRBD2. J lost 2 bases, V lost 2 bases, and 9 bases had no gene match. The CDR3 runs to 17 residues. Germline values: CDR1 SGHTA, CDR2 FQGTGA. Here the CDR3 reads CASSLRPGGTSTDTQYF. As DNA, the CDR3 is TGTGCCAGCAGCTTACGGCCGGGGGGGACCTCCACAGATACGCAGTATTTT. The variable domain in full, with the rest retrieved from reference TRBV7-3 and TRBJ2-3, is GAGVSQTPSNKVTEKGKYVELRCDPISGHTALYWYRQSLGQGPEFLIYFQGTGAADDSGLPNDRFFAVRPEGSVSTLKIQRTERGDSAVYLCASSLRPGGTSTDTQYFGPGTRLTVL.